Shown below are 2 T cell receptor beta chains from a single sample sequenced in a study of T cell changes during pregnancy in multiple sclerosis. Repertoires were generated with immunoSEQ multiplex PCR, while TCRdb's copy carries only in-frame clones and drops some. The profile shows 40,000 or so clones, 91% of them singletons. Sequenced here: CD8+ T cells from peripheral blood mononuclear cells, sampled in the second trimester of pregnancy. The receptors were sampled from a female donor with multiple sclerosis, enrolled in a pregnancy study.

CDR3 sequence reads: CASTTGGSNQPQHF. The CDR3 coding sequence is TGTGCCAGCACGACGGGGGGTAGCAATCAGCCCCAGCATTTT. The rearrangement uses TRBV6-1 and TRBJ1-5; D is possibly TRBD1 (5 bases). The length of the CDR3 is 14 residues. CDR1 and CDR2 (germline): MNHNS, SASEGT. Trimming took off 7 bases at V and 0 bases at J, with 10 bases between the two ends.

The chain couples TRBV4-2 to TRBJ2-1; 9 bases map to TRBD2. The junction had 10 bases not matched to a gene; V was cut back by 0 bases and J by 4 bases. Germline V gene data show CDR1 as LGHNA and CDR2 as YNFKEQ. This CDR3 has 18 residues. CDR3 in DNA: TGTGCCAGCAGCCAAGATCTCCCCACTAGCGGGTCGTACAATGAGCAGTTCTTC. The encoded protein is CASSQDLPTSGSYNEQFF.